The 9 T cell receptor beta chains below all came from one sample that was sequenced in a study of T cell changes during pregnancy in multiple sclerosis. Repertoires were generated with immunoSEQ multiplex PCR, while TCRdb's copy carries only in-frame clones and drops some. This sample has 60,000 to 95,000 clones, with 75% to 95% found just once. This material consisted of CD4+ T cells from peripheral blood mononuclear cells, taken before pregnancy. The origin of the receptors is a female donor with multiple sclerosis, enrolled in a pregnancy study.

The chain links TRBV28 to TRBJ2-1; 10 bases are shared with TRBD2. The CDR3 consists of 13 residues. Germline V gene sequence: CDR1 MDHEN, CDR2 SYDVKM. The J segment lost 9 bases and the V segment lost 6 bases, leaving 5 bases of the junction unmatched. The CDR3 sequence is CASRAGGPGEQFF. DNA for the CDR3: TGTGCCAGCAGAGCGGGAGGGCCCGGTGAGCAGTTCTTC.

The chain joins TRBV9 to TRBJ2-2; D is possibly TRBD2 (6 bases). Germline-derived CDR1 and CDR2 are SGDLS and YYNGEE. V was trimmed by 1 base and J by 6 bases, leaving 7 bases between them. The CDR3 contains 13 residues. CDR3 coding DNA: TGTGCCAGCAGCGTATGGGGGGCCGGGGAGCTGTTTTTT. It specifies CASSVWGAGELFF.

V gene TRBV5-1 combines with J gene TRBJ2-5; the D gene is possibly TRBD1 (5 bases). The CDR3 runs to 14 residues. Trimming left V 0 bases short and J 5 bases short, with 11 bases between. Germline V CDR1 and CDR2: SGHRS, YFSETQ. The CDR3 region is CASSLAGRGETQYF. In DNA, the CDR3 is TGCGCCAGCAGCTTGGCCGGTAGGGGTGAGACCCAGTACTTC.

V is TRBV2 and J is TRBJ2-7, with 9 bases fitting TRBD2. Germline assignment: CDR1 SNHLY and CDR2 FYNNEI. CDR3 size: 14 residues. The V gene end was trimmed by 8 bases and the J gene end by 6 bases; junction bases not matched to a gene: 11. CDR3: CASLQEGTSSEQYF. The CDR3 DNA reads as TGTGCCAGCTTGCAGGAGGGGACTAGCAGCGAGCAGTACTTC. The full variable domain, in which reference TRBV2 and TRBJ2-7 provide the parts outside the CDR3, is EPEVTQTPSHQVTQMGQEVILRCVPISNHLYFYWYRQILGQKVEFLVSFYNNEISEKSEIFDDQFSVERPDGSNFTLKIRSTKLEDSAMYFCASLQEGTSSEQYFGPGTRLTVT.

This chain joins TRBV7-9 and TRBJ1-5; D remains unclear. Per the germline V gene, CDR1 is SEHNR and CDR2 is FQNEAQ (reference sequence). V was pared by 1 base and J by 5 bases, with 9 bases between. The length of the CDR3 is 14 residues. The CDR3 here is CASSLVSPDQPQHF. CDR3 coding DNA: TGTGCCAGCAGCTTAGTATCCCCAGATCAGCCCCAGCATTTT.

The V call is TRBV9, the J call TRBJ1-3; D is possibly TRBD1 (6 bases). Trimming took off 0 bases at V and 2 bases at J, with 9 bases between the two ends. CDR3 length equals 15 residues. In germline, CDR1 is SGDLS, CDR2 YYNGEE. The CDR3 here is CASSVEGGAGNTIYF. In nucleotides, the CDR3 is TGTGCCAGCAGCGTAGAGGGGGGGGCTGGAAACACCATATATTTT. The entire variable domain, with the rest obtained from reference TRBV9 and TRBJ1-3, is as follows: DSGVTQTPKHLITATGQRVTLRCSPRSGDLSVYWYQQSLDQGLQFLIQYYNGEERAKGNILERFSAQQFPDLHSELNLSSLELGDSALYFCASSVEGGAGNTIYFGEGSWLTVV.

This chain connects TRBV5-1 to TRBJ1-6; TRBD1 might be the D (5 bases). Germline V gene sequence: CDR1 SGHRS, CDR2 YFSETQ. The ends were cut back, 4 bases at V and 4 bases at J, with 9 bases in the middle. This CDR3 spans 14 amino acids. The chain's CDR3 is CASSATEYNSPLHF. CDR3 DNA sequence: TGCGCCAGCAGCGCGACAGAATATAATTCACCCCTCCACTTT.

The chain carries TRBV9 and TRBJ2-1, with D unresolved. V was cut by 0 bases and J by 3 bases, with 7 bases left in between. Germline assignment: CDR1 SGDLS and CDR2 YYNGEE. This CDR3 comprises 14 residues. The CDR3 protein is CASSVESVYNEQFF. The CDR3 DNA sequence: TGTGCCAGCAGCGTAGAATCCGTCTACAATGAGCAGTTCTTC.

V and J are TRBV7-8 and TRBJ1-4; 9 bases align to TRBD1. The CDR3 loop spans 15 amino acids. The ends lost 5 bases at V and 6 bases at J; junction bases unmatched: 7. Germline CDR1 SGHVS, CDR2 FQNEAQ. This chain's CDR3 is CASSSDRGIYEKLFF. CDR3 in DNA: TGTGCCAGCAGCAGCGACAGGGGGATATATGAAAAACTGTTTTTT.